This TCR beta chain was sequenced for a study of radiation and T cells in renal cell carcinoma. Study-level information: Nephrectomy followed 15 Gy stereotactic body radiation by 4 weeks. Study observations and caveats: In blood, top tumor clones expanded by 2 weeks, shrinking by 4.

Stated time point: baseline pretreatment blood. Regarding treatment: 15 Gy SBRT to primary tumor, nephrectomy 4 weeks later. Clear cell pathology was present in this patient's renal cell carcinoma. Concerning this clone itself: Its antigen remains unidentified.

Repertoires were generated with immunoSEQ multiplex PCR, while TCRdb's copy carries only in-frame clones and drops some. Among about 91,000 clones listed, 70% to 85% were seen once. This CDR3 has 13 residues. CDR1 is SGHTA and CDR2 is FQGNSA in the germline V gene. The V end lost 4 bases, the J end lost 1 base, and 5 bases lay between the germline ends. The chain has TRBV7-2 and TRBJ1-5; D not resolved. The receptor was derived from a man aged 55 to 70 with renal cell carcinoma. The input for sequencing was blood, taken from a patient whose treatment included radiotherapy and nephrectomy. This chain's CDR3 is CASSSQSNQPQHF. As DNA, the CDR3 is TGTGCCAGCAGCTCGCAGAGCAATCAGCCCCAGCATTTT.